This T cell receptor (beta chain) was documented in a study of OX40 agonist ivuxolimab in advanced cancers. Overall study findings and caveats: At 0.1 to 3.0 mg/kg and by week 6, clonal expansion occurred in CD4+ and CD8+ blood T cells.

TCRdb's copy holds only in-frame clones and misses some; the assay was immunoSEQ multiplex PCR. The sample carries some 73,000 clones, approximately 86% recorded once. Germline V CDR1 and CDR2: SNHLY, FYNNEI. The CDR3 runs to 13 residues. Trimming took off 4 bases at V and 7 bases at J, with 11 bases between the two ends. About this clone: Its specificity is not known.

This sample comprised CD4+ or CD8+ T cells sorted from blood, obtained in a trial of the OX40 agonist ivuxolimab. The receptor comes from an adult with an advanced solid tumor such as melanoma, head and neck, liver or kidney cancer. The chain couples TRBV2 to TRBJ1-5; no reliable D call. CDR3 in DNA: TGTGCCAGCAGTGTGGGTCGGGGACAGCCCCAGCATTTT. It encodes CASSVGRGQPQHF.